Following are 26 T cell receptor beta chains from one sample sequenced in a study of identical twins. TCRdb ran MiXCR on the 5' RACE reads and lists one entry per CDR3 protein. The data contain hundreds of thousands of distinct CDR3 sequences, about 12% of them seen just once; the ten biggest clones take up roughly 1.5%. The same specimen was also included in a second study, on yellow fever vaccine responses in identical twins.

The sample taken for sequencing was PBMCs. The receptor set was obtained from a woman aged 18-29 years in good health.

The J gene is TRBJ2-1, the V gene TRBV20-1; 8 bases align to TRBD2. The CDR3 totals 14 residues. Germline CDR1 reads DFQATT; CDR2 reads SNEGSKA (reference sequence). Losses at the gene ends were 2 bases for V and 4 bases for J; bases not matched to a gene: 4. The CDR3 spells CSARLAGPYNEQFF. DNA of the CDR3: TGCAGTGCTAGACTAGCGGGCCCTTACAATGAGCAGTTCTTC.

This clonotype was seen only a few times. The V call is TRBV12-3 or TRBV12-4, the J call TRBJ1-3; D is unclear. V lost 3 bases to trimming and J lost 4 bases, with 13 bases between them. This CDR3 has 15 residues. The CDR3 here is CASSFYAVEGNTIYF. CDR3 coding DNA: TGTGCCAGCAGTTTTTATGCGGTTGAGGGAAACACCATATATTTT.

The table lists this clonotype with many counts. This rearrangement joins TRBV6-2 or TRBV6-3 to TRBJ1-6, with D uncertain. Germline V gene sequence: CDR1 MNHEY, CDR2 SVGEGT. The CDR3 extends over 14 amino acids. The V gene lost 10 bases and the J gene lost 7 bases, with 17 bases spanning the gap. CDR3 coding DNA: TGTGCCACCAATCCCGGGTTGTGGAATTCACCCCTCCACTTT. It specifies CATNPGLWNSPLHF.

Only a few counts were recorded for this clonotype. V and J are TRBV7-8 and TRBJ2-1; 9 positions agree with TRBD1. CDR1 and CDR2 (germline): SGHVS, FQNEAQ. The CDR3 sequence is 16 residues long. V was clipped by 5 bases and J by 1 base; unmatched bases: 6. CDR3 nucleotide sequence: TGTGCCAGCAGCCCGAGGGACAGGGTTTCCTACAATGAGCAGTTCTTC. The encoded protein is CASSPRDRVSYNEQFF.

The chain has TRBV6-2 or TRBV6-3 and TRBJ2-1, with 10 bases identical to TRBD2. With 2 bases clipped from V and 9 bases from J, the junction kept 10 bases outside the gene matches. The germline V gene has CDR1 MNHEY and CDR2 SVGEGT. The CDR3 extends over 16 amino acids. The CDR3 bases are TGTGCCAGCAGTTACACCGGGACTAGCGCGGCCAGTGAGCAGTTCTTC. Translation gives CASSYTGTSAASEQFF.

In its sample, this clonotype was seen a few times. This sequence joins TRBV2 and TRBJ2-7, with unresolved D. The CDR3 runs 13 residues. The germline V gene encodes CDR1 SNHLY and CDR2 FYNNEI. Trimming took off 10 bases at V and 2 bases at J, with 15 bases between the two ends. The CDR3: CATHQTDTYEQYF. CDR3 in DNA: TGTGCCACCCATCAAACAGATACCTACGAGCAGTACTTC.

The chain recombines TRBV11-2 with TRBJ2-7; 10 bases align to TRBD2. The germline V gene has CDR1 SGHAT and CDR2 FQNNGV. The V gene end was trimmed by 5 bases and the J gene end by 6 bases; junction bases not matched to a gene: 10. The CDR3 sequence is 15 residues long. Here the CDR3 DNA reads TGTGCCAGCAGCGTACTAGCGGGGCTTCGTCGCGAGCAGTACGTC. Amino acid sequence: CASSVLAGLRREQYV.

This clonotype was observed a few times. The V call is TRBV12-3 or TRBV12-4, the J call TRBJ1-5; tentatively, D is TRBD1 (6 bases). V lost 6 bases and J 3 bases, leaving 12 bases between the germline ends. The CDR3 runs 14 residues. The CDR3 DNA follows: TGTGCCAGCAGGGCACAGGGATTCAATCAGCCCCAGCATTTT. This gives the protein CASRAQGFNQPQHF.

This clonotype was recorded a few times. J is TRBJ2-3 and V is TRBV5-1; D gene uncertain. The CDR3 is 15 amino acids. The V end lost 1 base, the J end lost 2 bases, and 11 bases lay between the germline ends. Germline V gene data show CDR1 as SGHRS and CDR2 as YFSETQ. In nucleotides, the CDR3 is TGCGCCAGCAGCTTGACCGGGTCCTTCACAGATACGCAGTATTTT. Encoded protein: CASSLTGSFTDTQYF.

In its sample, this clonotype was seen a few times. The rearrangement links TRBV12-3 or TRBV12-4 to TRBJ2-2; D might be TRBD2 (5 bases). The V and J ends lost 6 bases and 4 bases respectively, with 18 bases between them. CDR3 length: 16 amino acids. CDR3 protein: CASRSPNPGITGELFF. The CDR3 DNA reads as TGTGCCAGCAGGAGCCCGAACCCCGGGATCACCGGGGAGCTGTTTTTT.

CDR3 in amino acids: CASSEIGGAYTGELFF. CDR3 in DNA: TGTGCCAGCAGCGAAATTGGAGGGGCGTACACCGGGGAGCTGTTTTTT. The chain couples TRBV2 to TRBJ2-2; perhaps TRBD2 as D (6 bases). V lost 6 bases, J lost 3 bases, and 17 bases lay in between. This CDR3 region has 16 residues. Germline CDR1 is SNHLY and CDR2 is FYNNEI.

This clonotype has just a few counts. The V call is TRBV7-9, the J call TRBJ1-2; TRBD1 matches at 11 bases. The ends lost 5 bases at V and 6 bases at J; junction bases unmatched: 5. The CDR3 has 14 amino acids. The germline gives CDR1 SEHNR, CDR2 FQNEAQ (reference sequence). This chain's CDR3 is CASSIGQGANGYTF. The DNA of the CDR3 is TGTGCCAGCAGCATCGGACAGGGGGCGAATGGCTACACCTTC.

The rearrangement uses TRBV5-1 and TRBJ2-1; D is ambiguous. Trimming took off 3 bases at V and 5 bases at J, with 6 bases between the two ends. CDR1 and CDR2 (germline): SGHRS, YFSETQ. The CDR3 contains 12 residues. This CDR3 reads CASSSNDNEQFF. Written as DNA, the CDR3 is TGCGCCAGCAGCTCGAACGACAATGAGCAGTTCTTC.

This clonotype was seen at least ten times. The chain combines TRBV4-2 with TRBJ2-1; tentatively, D is TRBD2 (6 bases). V shed 0 bases and J shed 10 bases, with 16 bases lying between them. The CDR3 sequence is 15 residues long. Germline V lookup: CDR1 LGHNA, CDR2 YNFKEQ. The CDR3 coding sequence is TGTGCCAGCAGCCAAGATCTCGAACTAGCCTACGAGCAGTTCTTC. It translates to CASSQDLELAYEQFF.

In its sample, this clonotype was seen a few times. The chain recombines TRBV28 with TRBJ2-3; 11 positions agree with TRBD2. CDR1 is MDHEN and CDR2 is SYDVKM in the germline V gene. This CDR3 comprises 17 residues. V trimming: 4 bases; J trimming: 2 bases; junction bases outside the gene matches: 8. CDR3 coding DNA: TGTGCCAGCAGTTCCGCCGGGACTAGCGGCTACACAGATACGCAGTATTTT. Translation gives CASSSAGTSGYTDTQYF.

In this sample, this clonotype turned up a few times. The chain recombines TRBV6-4 with TRBJ2-3; perhaps D is TRBD1 or TRBD2 (5 bases each). The CDR3 consists of 15 residues. The germline gives CDR1 MRHNA, CDR2 SNTAGT. The germline V and J ends were trimmed by 5 bases and 0 bases, with 12 bases remaining between them. The CDR3 DNA sequence: TGTGCCAGCAGTAAGGACGGGGCTAGCACAGATACGCAGTATTTT. It codes for CASSKDGASTDTQYF.

The J gene is TRBJ1-1, the V gene TRBV4-1; D is undetermined. V lost 0 bases and J 6 bases, leaving 17 bases between the germline ends. This CDR3 region has 16 residues. CDR1 and CDR2 (germline): MGHRA, YSYEKL. CDR3: CASSQDRARGGPEAFF. The CDR3 DNA sequence: TGCGCCAGCAGCCAAGATCGAGCTCGGGGTGGGCCTGAAGCTTTCTTT.

The V call is TRBV6-1, the J call TRBJ2-7; D perhaps matches TRBD2 (5 bases). Trimming left V 4 bases short and J 7 bases short, with 14 bases between. The CDR3 is made up of 13 amino acids. The germline V gene has CDR1 MNHNS and CDR2 SASEGT. CDR3 in amino acids: CASSALDWREQYF. The CDR3 DNA sequence: TGTGCCAGCAGTGCCCTCGACTGGAGGGAGCAGTACTTC.

This clonotype was seen only a few times. This CDR3 is CASSYASGTGEQYF. DNA of the CDR3: TGTGCCAGCAGCTACGCCTCCGGGACTGGGGAGCAGTACTTC. This chain uses TRBV7-9 with TRBJ2-7; perhaps TRBD2 as D (6 bases). CDR3 length: 14 amino acids. The germline V and J ends were trimmed by 4 bases and 7 bases, with 17 bases remaining between them. From germline, CDR1 is SEHNR and CDR2 FQNEAQ (reference sequence).

J is TRBJ2-7 and V is TRBV27; TRBD2 matches 7 bases. Trimming removed 0 bases from V and 5 bases from J; junction bases left unmatched: 7. Germline-derived CDR1 and CDR2 are MNHEY and SMNVEV (reference sequence). The CDR3 length is 15 residues. The CDR3 reads CASSLSAGVSHEQYF. The CDR3 region has the DNA TGTGCCAGCAGTTTATCTGCGGGAGTAAGCCACGAGCAGTACTTC.

This chain connects TRBV20-1 to TRBJ1-1; maybe TRBD1 (6 bases). This CDR3 has 15 residues. Germline loops: CDR1 DFQATT, CDR2 SNEGSKA (reference sequence). Trimming took 2 bases from V and 5 from J, leaving 18 bases between them. As DNA, the CDR3 is TGCAGTGCTAGAAGCAGCTTACAGGGATGGACTGAAGCTTTCTTT. This sequence encodes CSARSSLQGWTEAFF.

This sequence joins TRBV20-1 and TRBJ1-5; D remains ambiguous. Germline-derived CDR1 and CDR2 are DFQATT and SNEGSKA (reference sequence). Deletions cut 0 bases from V and 0 bases from J, with 12 bases between. CDR3 length equals 16 residues. DNA of the CDR3: TGCAGTGCTAGAGATCAGGTCGAATATAGCAATCAGCCCCAGCATTTT. This encodes CSARDQVEYSNQPQHF.

Ten or more counts support this clonotype. This sequence joins TRBV6-5 and TRBJ2-2; the D is unclear. This CDR3 region has 12 residues. CDR1 is MNHEY and CDR2 is SVGAGI in the germline V gene. V was clipped by 2 bases and J by 6 bases, with 4 bases between them. The CDR3 nucleotides read TGTGCCAGCAGTTACCGGGCCGGGGAGCTGTTTTTT. Encoded protein: CASSYRAGELFF.

This clonotype has at least ten counts. The chain links TRBV10-3 to TRBJ2-2, with a tentative D call TRBD2 (6 bases). Per the germline V gene, CDR1 is ENHRY and CDR2 is SYGVKD. CDR3 length: 17 amino acids. The V end was cut by 6 bases, the J end by 2 bases, with 19 bases between. This chain's CDR3 is CAISPQFSGANTGELFF. Written as DNA, the CDR3 is TGTGCCATCAGCCCCCAATTTAGCGGCGCCAACACCGGGGAGCTGTTTTTT.

This clonotype was found many times. The chain links TRBV12-3 or TRBV12-4 to TRBJ2-2, with D uncertain. The CDR3 extends over 11 amino acids. V lost 6 bases and J lost 9, with 8 bases in between. This CDR3 is CASRRVRELFF. The CDR3 DNA follows: TGTGCCAGCAGACGAGTCCGGGAGCTGTTTTTT.

This clonotype occurred a few times. The chain is built from TRBV12-3 or TRBV12-4 and TRBJ2-3, with D perhaps TRBD2 (5 bases). V was pared by 7 bases and J by 4 bases, with 9 bases between. This CDR3 is built from 12 residues. CDR3 sequence (DNA): TGTGCCAGCAAAGACGGGGCAGATACGCAGTATTTT. Residues: CASKDGADTQYF.